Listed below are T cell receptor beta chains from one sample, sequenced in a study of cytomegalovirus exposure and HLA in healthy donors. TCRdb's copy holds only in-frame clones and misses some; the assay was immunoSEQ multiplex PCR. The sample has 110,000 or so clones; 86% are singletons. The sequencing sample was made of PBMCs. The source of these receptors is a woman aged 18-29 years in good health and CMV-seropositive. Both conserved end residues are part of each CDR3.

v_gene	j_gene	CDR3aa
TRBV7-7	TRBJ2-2	CASSLSQNTGELFF
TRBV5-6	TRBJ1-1	CASSLGQGSTEAFF
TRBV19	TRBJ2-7	CASSNGGPHEQYF
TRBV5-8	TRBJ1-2	CASSLDLRVPNYGYTF
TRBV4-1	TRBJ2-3	CASSQRTGRDTQYF
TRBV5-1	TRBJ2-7	CASRAAGLHSYEQYF
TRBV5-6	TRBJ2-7	CASSLQPYSPDYEQYF
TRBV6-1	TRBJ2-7	CASSEAGLLWEQYF
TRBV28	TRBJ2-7	CASSLAGYEQYF
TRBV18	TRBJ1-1	CASSTSRTGAEAFF
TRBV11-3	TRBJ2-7	CASSDRDRANEQYF
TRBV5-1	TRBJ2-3	CASSSRIAGGPRADTQYF
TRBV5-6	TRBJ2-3	CASSLYGSYPTQYF
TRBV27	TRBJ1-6	CASSFLADLSPLHF
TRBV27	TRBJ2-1	CASSVAGGYGSEQFF
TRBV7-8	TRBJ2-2	CASSLGWQGILNTGELFF
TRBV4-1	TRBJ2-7	CASSQVGQGPYEQYF
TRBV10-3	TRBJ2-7	CAISLRAYEQYF
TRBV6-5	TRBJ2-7	CASGTDWVGEQYF
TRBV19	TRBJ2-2	CASKVRQGGTGELFF
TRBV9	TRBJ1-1	CASSVAGGNPEAFF